In its sample, the clone carrying this TCR beta chain was seen a few times. The antigen is not known. The sample originates from a study of T cells in Graves' hyperthyroidism and ophthalmopathy. Study-wide points: In validation, the model predicted ophthalmopathy. These predictions came a median approximately 6.5 months before onset. Stable hyperthyroidism was told apart from ophthalmopathy by a model built on 13 V-J features.

Not enrolled were patients with uncontrolled infection, other autoimmune disease, pregnancy or lactation. The PBMCs had their origin in roughly 9.8 ml of fresh peripheral blood. The CDR3 is 13 amino acids. The germline CDR1 and CDR2 sequences are LGHDT and YNNKEL (reference sequence). V shed 0 bases, J shed 10 bases, and the junction held 3 bases outside the gene matches. Amplification targeted TCR beta CDR3 regions from RNA transcripts. HTBI primers were used for first-round RT-PCR of the TCR CDR3. One entry per CDR3 protein, called by TCRdb with MiXCR from the multiplex PCR reads. The sample has about 590,000 distinct CDR3 sequences, 15% to 19% seen once; the top ten hold under 8%.

Sequencing was performed on blood. The genes are TRBV3-1 and TRBJ2-5, with 9 nucleotides matching TRBD1. The receptor was isolated from a woman in her thirties with Graves' hyperthyroidism. This chain's CDR3 is CASSQDRGQGQYF. CDR3 DNA sequence: TGTGCCAGCAGCCAAGATCGGGGACAGGGCCAGTACTTC.